The sequence of this TCR beta chain was determined in a study of shared clonotypes between healthy human individuals. Study-wide findings and caveats: Represented diversity, genetic and exposure-history alike, was limited by few donors. Only blood was sampled, and tissue TCR repertoires likely differ from blood ones.

The naive CD8 population came from CD45RO-negative cells selected for CCR7, without terminally differentiated effector memory CD45RA+ cells. To note about this clone: What it binds is not known. The same CDR3 arises from other DNA sequences in this sample as well.

Libraries were prepared by immunoSEQ multiplex PCR; TCRdb keeps only in-frame clonotypes and omits some of them. This table has under 2,000,000 clones, about 95% appearing once. Sequenced: naive CD8+ T cells sorted from blood. This TCR came from a man aged 18 to 30 in good health.

The CDR3 loop reads CASSLGGSTDTQYF. CDR3 nucleotides: TGTGCCAGCAGTTTAGGGGGGAGCACAGATACGCAGTATTTT. This rearrangement joins TRBV27 to TRBJ2-3; weak D call: TRBD2 (6 bases). The V gene's germline CDR1 is MNHEY and CDR2 SMNVEV (reference sequence). The length of the CDR3 is 14 residues. Between the trimmed V and J ends, which lost 2 bases and 0 bases, there was a span of 6 bases.